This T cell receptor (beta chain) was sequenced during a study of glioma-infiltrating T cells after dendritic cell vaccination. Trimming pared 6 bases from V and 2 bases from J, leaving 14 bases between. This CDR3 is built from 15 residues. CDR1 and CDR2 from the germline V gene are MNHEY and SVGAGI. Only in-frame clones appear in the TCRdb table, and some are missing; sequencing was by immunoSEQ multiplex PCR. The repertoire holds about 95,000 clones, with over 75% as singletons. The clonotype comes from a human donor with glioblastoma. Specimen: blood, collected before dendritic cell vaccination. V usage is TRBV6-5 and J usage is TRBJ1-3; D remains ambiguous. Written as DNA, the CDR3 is TGTGCCAGCAGGAAACAGAAGATGACTGGAAACACCATATATTTT. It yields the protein CASRKQKMTGNTIYF.